A selection of T cell receptor beta chains follows, all from one sample in a study of brain metastases from non-small cell lung cancer. The protocol was immunoSEQ multiplex PCR, while the TCRdb copy is restricted to in-frame clones and leaves out a portion. Of about 2,500 clones in the sample, 70% to 85% were seen once. Sequencing input: tissue from a brain metastasis. The receptors were gathered from a donor aged 40 or over with non-small cell lung cancer. CDR3s leave out the opening cysteine and the closing phenylalanine or tryptophan. Clone size is given for some rows only: seen once, a few or many times, or a class if the clone is expanded.

cdr3_aa	j_call	v_call	clone_size
AISDSGQGVDEQY	TRBJ2-7	TRBV10-3	once
AISEGKAGITDTQY	TRBJ2-3	TRBV10-3	.
ASSGLWGNTEAF	TRBJ1-1	TRBV19	.
SARDSMEKLF	TRBJ1-4	TRBV29-1	.
SVAWGRNIQY	TRBJ2-4	TRBV29-1	.
ANSPGGDRPNQPQH	TRBJ1-5	TRBV7-9	.
ASSLVLQGGNEQF	TRBJ2-1	TRBV5-1	once
ASSIEDTNTEAF	TRBJ1-1	TRBV28	.
ASSLGQNYGYT	TRBJ1-2	TRBV7-6	.
ASTPPRGPLF	TRBJ1-4	TRBV28	few
ASSVESGRYEQY	TRBJ2-7	TRBV27	.
ASSLRGLYEQY	TRBJ2-7	TRBV13	.
ASSQGGEQETQY	TRBJ2-5	TRBV3-1/TRBV3-2	.
AISERHRGTTEAF	TRBJ1-1	TRBV10-3	.
ASSGIGQAQH	TRBJ1-5	TRBV12-3/TRBV12-4	once
ASSLRLAGMETQY	TRBJ2-5	TRBV7-2	.
ASSPRGFTEAF	TRBJ1-1	TRBV6-2/TRBV6-3	.
ASSIVAGVGNYGYT	TRBJ1-2	TRBV19	.
ASSYEGKNEQF	TRBJ2-1	TRBV6-6	.
SVRVLSGTGASNTEAF	TRBJ1-1	TRBV29-1	.
ASSLNYGYT	TRBJ1-2	TRBV12-3/TRBV12-4	.
ASSPNTGELF	TRBJ2-2	TRBV7-3	.
ASSQGPGRQGVIQY	TRBJ2-4	TRBV3-1/TRBV3-2	.
ASKGLVSGNTIY	TRBJ1-3	TRBV2	few
ASSALTGGGEKLF	TRBJ1-4	TRBV2	.
ASSPRLSGTGNSPLH	TRBJ1-6	TRBV3-1/TRBV3-2	.
ASSQDQGYEQY	TRBJ2-7	TRBV4-1	.
ASSLEAYGYT	TRBJ1-2	TRBV28	.
ATSREVRSNEQF	TRBJ2-1	TRBV15	.